What follows is one TCR beta chain and its context. A read error may explain this, as a much larger clone is one base away. This entry comes from a study of regulatory T cells in long-lasting Graves disease. As for the study in general: It was over 5 years of antithyroid drugs, with positive TSH receptor antibodies, that meant persistent Graves' disease.

Time point reported: persistent/refractory GD, antithyroid drugs over 5 years with positive TRAb. Scientists built the TCR library using RNA that was extracted from PBMCs. The peripheral blood volume drawn was approximately 9.5 milliliters, and it was collected into EDTA tubes. CDR3 regions were amplified by Arm-PCR using iRepertoire HTBI primers to build TCR beta libraries. MiXCR was run by TCRdb on the multiplex PCR reads, yielding one entry per CDR3 protein. The table has some 280,000 distinct CDR3 sequences, under 25% seen once. The CDR3 loop spans 14 amino acids. Germline values: CDR1 LGHNA, CDR2 YNFKEQ.

This rearrangement joins TRBV4-2 to TRBJ2-7; 9 positions match TRBD2. The J call is doubtful: the DNA matches TRBJ2-5 better. The sample consisted of peripheral blood mononuclear cells (PBMCs), taken when the disease was refractory, from a patient treated with antithyroid drugs. The clonotype comes from a female donor with Graves disease. In DNA, the CDR3 is TGTGCCAGCAGCCAAGGACTAGCGGAAGAGACCCAGTACTTC. Its protein is CASSQGLAEETQYF.